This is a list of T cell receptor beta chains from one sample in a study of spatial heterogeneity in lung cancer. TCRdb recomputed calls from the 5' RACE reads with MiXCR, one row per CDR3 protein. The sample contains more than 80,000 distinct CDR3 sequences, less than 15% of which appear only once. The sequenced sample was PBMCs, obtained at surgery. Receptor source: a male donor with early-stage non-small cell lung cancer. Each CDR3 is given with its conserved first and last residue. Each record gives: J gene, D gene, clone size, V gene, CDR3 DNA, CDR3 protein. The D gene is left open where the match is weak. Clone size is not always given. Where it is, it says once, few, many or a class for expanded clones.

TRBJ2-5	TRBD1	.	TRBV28	TGTGCCAGCTTTCCCCCCACAGGGGGGCGTCAAGAGACCCAGTACTTC	CASFPPTGGRQETQYF
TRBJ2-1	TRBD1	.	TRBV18	TGTGCCAGCTCTCCCGGACAGGGACCCACCAACAATGAGCAGTTCTTC	CASSPGQGPTNNEQFF
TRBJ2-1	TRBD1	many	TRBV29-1	TGCAGCGTTGACCGGGACAGTATCTTC	CSVDRDSIF
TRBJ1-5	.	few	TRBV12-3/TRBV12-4	TGTGCCAGCAGTCCCAATAAGTGGGGGAGTGGTCAGCCCCAGCATTTT	CASSPNKWGSGQPQHF
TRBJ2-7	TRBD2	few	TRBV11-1	TGTGCCAGCAGCCGACCCCGGATAGCGGGAGGAACACATCTGATCTCCTACGAGCAGTACTTC	CASSRPRIAGGTHLISYEQYF
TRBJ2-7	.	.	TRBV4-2	TGTGCCAGCAGCCAAGGCCGGACGGGACTCACCTACGAGCAGTACTTC	CASSQGRTGLTYEQYF
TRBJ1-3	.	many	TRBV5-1	TGCGCCAGCAGCTTAGGGACCGCGTCCTCTGGAAACACCATATATTTT	CASSLGTASSGNTIYF
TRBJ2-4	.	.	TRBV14	TGTGCCAGCAGCCAAGAATGGTGGCACTTCCTTAACAAAAACATTCAGTACTTC	CASSQEWWHFLNKNIQYF
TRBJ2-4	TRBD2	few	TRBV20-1	TGCAGTGCTAGAGATAGTAGCGGGTGGGGTAACATTCAGTACTTC	CSARDSSGWGNIQYF
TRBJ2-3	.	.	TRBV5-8	TGTGCCAGCAGCAACAGCAGGGGAACAGATACGCAGTATTTT	CASSNSRGTDTQYF
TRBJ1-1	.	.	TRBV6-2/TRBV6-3	TGTGCCAGCAGTTACGTGAGGGATGAAGCTTTCTTT	CASSYVRDEAFF
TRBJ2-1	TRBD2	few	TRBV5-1	TGCGCCAGCAGCCCCGTGATTAGCGGGAGGAACAATGAGCAGTTCTTC	CASSPVISGRNNEQFF
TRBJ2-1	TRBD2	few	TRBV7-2	TGTGCCAGCAGCCCTATGAAAGGGCTAGCGGGAGCCGATGAGCAGTTCTTC	CASSPMKGLAGADEQFF
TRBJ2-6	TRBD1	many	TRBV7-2	TGTGCCAGCAGCTTGGCCCCCCCACAGGGGAACGGGGCCAACGTCCTGACTTTC	CASSLAPPQGNGANVLTF
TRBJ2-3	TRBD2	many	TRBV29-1	TGCAGCGTAGAAGCGGGAGGCGCAGATACGCAGTATTTT	CSVEAGGADTQYF
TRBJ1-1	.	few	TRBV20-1	TGCAGTGCTAGACAGGGTGGCAGTGGCACTGAAGCTTTCTTT	CSARQGGSGTEAFF
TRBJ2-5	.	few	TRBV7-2	TGTGCCAGCAGCTCCCCTCAGGGGACCCAGTACTTC	CASSSPQGTQYF
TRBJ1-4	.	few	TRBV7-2	TGTGCCAGCAAGACCGCAACTAATGAAAAACTGTTTTTT	CASKTATNEKLFF
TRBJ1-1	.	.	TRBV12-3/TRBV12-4	TGTGCCAGCAGTTTATACCCCTCCGGGATGAACACTGAAGCTTTCTTT	CASSLYPSGMNTEAFF
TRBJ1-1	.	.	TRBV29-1	TGCAGCGACTTAAAGAACACTGAAGCTTTCTTT	CSDLKNTEAFF
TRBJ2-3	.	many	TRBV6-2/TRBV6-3	TGTGCCAGCAGTTCCCTGGGGACAGATACGCAGTATTTT	CASSSLGTDTQYF
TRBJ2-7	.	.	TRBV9	TGTGCCAGCAGCGTAGGCGGGCCCGCCTACGAGCAGTACTTC	CASSVGGPAYEQYF
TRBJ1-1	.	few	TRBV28	TGTGCCAGCAGGGGGGGGGACACGAACACTGAAGCTTTCTTT	CASRGGDTNTEAFF